This T cell receptor (beta chain) was identified in a study of T cell responses to AZD1222 COVID-19 vaccine. Broader study findings: Sampling that yielded the repertoires occurred only after the peak T cell response. Within unmutated variant regions lay the reported targets of nearly half of spike-specific TCRs. Among the donors, most were white British and more were female, and clonal diversity was possibly underestimated.

Remarks on this clone: Antigen specificity is unknown.

Clones were read by immunoSEQ multiplex PCR, and TCRdb kept only the in-frame ones, dropping some. The sample includes 120,000 to 150,000 clones, around 89% seen only once; the top ten take more than 13%. Germline CDR1 and CDR2: SGHTA and FQGTGA. CDR3 length equals 14 residues. V shed 6 bases and J shed 7 bases, with 18 bases lying between them. The origin of this receptor is an adult in good health. This chain joins TRBV7-3 and TRBJ1-2; D not resolved. The material was peripheral blood, obtained on day 0 of AZD1222 vaccination. This chain's CDR3 is CASRPGQAEFGYTF. Written as DNA, the CDR3 is TGTGCCAGCAGGCCCGGCCAGGCGGAATTTGGCTACACCTTC. The full variable domain, rest sourced from reference TRBV7-3 and TRBJ1-2, is GAGVSQTPSNKVTEKGKYVELRCDPISGHTALYWYRQSLGQGPEFLIYFQGTGAADDSGLPNDRFFAVRPEGSVSTLKIQRTERGDSAVYLCASRPGQAEFGYTFGSGTRLTVV.